This TCR beta chain was recorded in a study of cytomegalovirus exposure and HLA in healthy donors. PCR amplification relied on 60 Vbeta primers (plus 13 Jbeta primers). Sequencing was performed with immunoSEQ multiplex PCR; in TCRdb, only in-frame clones are kept and a portion is missing. Of some 130,000 clones in the sample, 76% are singletons; the top ten hold 2.5% to 4%. The CDR3 totals 17 residues. The ends lost 5 bases at V and 1 base at J; junction bases unmatched: 14. Looked up from germline, CDR1 is SEHNR and CDR2 is FQNEAQ (reference sequence). The chain combines TRBV7-9 with TRBJ2-7, with TRBD1 identical over 7 bases. This sequence originates from a man in his forties or fifties in good health and CMV-seronegative. The sample was PBMCs. CDR3 nucleotide sequence: TGTGCCAGCAGCCCCCCCGATGGGCAGGGGGTTTCCTACGAGCAGTACTTC. The encoded protein is CASSPPDGQGVSYEQYF.